A single sample is the source of the 17 T cell receptor beta chains below, sequenced in a study of OX40 agonist ivuxolimab in advanced cancers. Libraries were prepared by immunoSEQ multiplex PCR; TCRdb keeps only in-frame clonotypes and omits some of them. The sample has 45,000 to 65,000 clones; around 91% are singletons. The material was CD4+ or CD8+ T cells sorted from blood, obtained in a trial of the OX40 agonist ivuxolimab. The source of these receptors is an adult with an advanced solid tumor such as melanoma, head and neck, liver or kidney cancer.

This clone was seen a few times. This chain uses TRBV6-1 with TRBJ2-7; no definite D call. V was shortened by 3 bases and J by 2 bases, with 8 bases between the two germline ends. The length of the CDR3 is 13 residues. Germline V gene data show CDR1 as MNHNS and CDR2 as SASEGT. CDR3 protein: CASSEYSTYEQYF. CDR3 in DNA: TGTGCCAGCAGTGAGTATAGTACCTACGAGCAGTACTTC.

The chain joins TRBV15 to TRBJ1-2; D is undetermined. Per germline, CDR1 LNHNV and CDR2 YYDKDF (reference sequence). The CDR3 is 15 amino acids. V gave up 0 bases and J gave up 0 bases, with 8 bases separating them. This CDR3 is CATSRDRRANYGYTF. CDR3 DNA sequence: TGTGCCACCAGCAGAGATAGGAGAGCTAACTATGGCTACACCTTC.

The rearrangement uses TRBV5-1 and TRBJ2-1, with 12 bases lining up with TRBD2. The ends lost 4 bases at V and 6 bases at J; junction bases unmatched: 8. Germline V gene lookup returns CDR1 SGHRS and CDR2 YFSETQ. This CDR3 region has 16 residues. The CDR3 coding sequence is TGCGCCAGCAGCCCCGACACTAGCGGGAGGTCCAATGAGCAGTTCTTC. Translating it yields CASSPDTSGRSNEQFF.

J is TRBJ1-5 and V is TRBV10-1; 11 bases line up with TRBD1. V lost 4 bases to trimming and J lost 5 bases; unmatched junction nucleotides: 1. This CDR3 contains 14 residues. The germline CDR1 and CDR2 sequences are WNHNN and SYGVQD (reference sequence). DNA for the CDR3: TGCGCCAGCAGTGGGACAGGGGGCCATCAGCCCCAGCATTTT. Translation gives CASSGTGGHQPQHF.

This clone came up a few times. The chain has TRBV13 and TRBJ2-7; D might be TRBD1 (6 bases). Germline V CDR1 and CDR2: PRHDT, FYEKMQ (reference sequence). V gave up 7 bases and J gave up 0 bases, with 13 bases separating them. The CDR3 runs to 14 residues. The CDR3 region is CASNRGQSSYEQYF. CDR3 coding DNA: TGTGCCAGCAACCGAGGACAGAGCTCCTACGAGCAGTACTTC.

The rearrangement links TRBV28 to TRBJ2-5, with D possibly matching TRBD1 (6 bases). Trimming removed 5 bases at V and 4 bases at J, with 14 bases between. The CDR3 consists of 14 residues. Looked up from germline, CDR1 is MDHEN and CDR2 is SYDVKM. The CDR3 sequence is CASSQQGHRETQYF. CDR3 sequence (DNA): TGTGCCAGCAGTCAACAGGGTCACCGAGAGACCCAGTACTTC.

J is TRBJ2-2 and V is TRBV2; no reliable D call. Per germline, CDR1 SNHLY and CDR2 FYNNEI. CDR3 length: 11 residues. The germline V and J ends were trimmed by 4 bases and 5 bases, with 2 bases remaining between them. The CDR3 DNA reads TGTGCCAGCAGTGGGACCGGGGAGCTGTTTTTT. This sequence encodes CASSGTGELFF.

The chain employs TRBV18 and TRBJ1-3; D gene uncertain. This CDR3 has 14 amino acids. Trimming took 5 bases from V and 0 from J, leaving 8 bases between them. The germline V gene has CDR1 KGHSH and CDR2 LQKENI. The CDR3, as DNA: TGTGCCAGCTCAAAGGAAAACTCTGGAAACACCATATATTTT. As protein: CASSKENSGNTIYF. The full variable domain, in which reference TRBV18 and TRBJ1-3 provide the parts outside the CDR3, is NAGVMQNPRHLVRRRGQEARLRCSPMKGHSHVYWYRQLPEEGLKFMVYLQKENIIDESGMPKERFSAEFPKEGPSILRIQQVVRGDSAAYFCASSKENSGNTIYFGEGSWLTVV.

This clone appeared once. This chain connects TRBV28 to TRBJ1-4; D is possibly TRBD1 (5 bases). The V end was cut by 4 bases, the J end by 0 bases, with 9 bases between. The CDR3 consists of 15 residues. Germline CDR1 and CDR2: MDHEN and SYDVKM. The chain's CDR3 is CASSSTASTNEKLFF. The CDR3, as DNA: TGTGCCAGCAGTTCGACAGCCTCAACTAATGAAAAACTGTTTTTT. The whole variable domain, remainder taken from reference TRBV28 and TRBJ1-4, is DVKVTQSSRYLVKRTGEKVFLECVQDMDHENMFWYRQDPGLGLRLIYFSYDVKMKEKGDIPEGYSVSREKKERFSLILESASTNQTSMYLCASSSTASTNEKLFFGSGTQLSVL.

This chain joins TRBV4-2 and TRBJ2-3, with D perhaps assigned TRBD1 or TRBD2 (5 bases each). Germline V lookup: CDR1 LGHNA, CDR2 YNFKEQ. Trimming pared 0 bases from V and 3 bases from J, leaving 13 bases between. The length of the CDR3 is 16 residues. DNA for the CDR3: TGTGCCAGCAGCCAAGAGTCGAGGGGCAGGACAGATACGCAGTATTTT. Encoded protein: CASSQESRGRTDTQYF.

The V call is TRBV7-6, the J call TRBJ2-3, with TRBD1 as a possible D gene (6 bases). Between the trimmed V and J ends, which lost 6 bases and 0 bases, there was a span of 10 bases. CDR1 and CDR2 from the germline V gene are SGHVS and FNYEAQ. The CDR3 is 14 amino acids. CDR3 in amino acids: CASSRRGSTDTQYF. The CDR3 DNA reads as TGTGCCAGCAGTCGCAGGGGAAGCACAGATACGCAGTATTTT. The variable domain in full, with the rest retrieved from reference TRBV7-6 and TRBJ2-3, is GAGVSQSPRYKVTKRGQDVALRCDPISGHVSLYWYRQALGQGPEFLTYFNYEAQQDKSGLPNDRFSAERPEGSISTLTIQRTEQRDSAMYRCASSRRGSTDTQYFGPGTRLTVL.

The chain links TRBV2 to TRBJ1-5, with D perhaps matching TRBD1 (6 bases). Germline V gene sequence: CDR1 SNHLY, CDR2 FYNNEI. V lost 3 bases and J lost 4, with 13 bases in between. This CDR3 contains 15 residues. CDR3 sequence reads: CASSDESGANQPQHF. CDR3 bases: TGTGCCAGCAGTGATGAGTCAGGGGCAAATCAGCCCCAGCATTTT.

The chain recombines TRBV15 with TRBJ2-7; a possible D gene is TRBD1 (7 bases). Trimming took off 8 bases at V and 4 bases at J, with 18 bases between the two ends. From germline, CDR1 is LNHNV and CDR2 YYDKDF (reference sequence). The length of the CDR3 is 14 residues. For the CDR3, the DNA is TGTGCCACCGCGGCTCTCAGGGGGGATTACGAGCAGTACTTC. Protein sequence: CATAALRGDYEQYF.

The chain recombines TRBV2 with TRBJ2-2; perhaps TRBD1 as D (6 bases). Germline V gene sequence: CDR1 SNHLY, CDR2 FYNNEI. Deletions cut 0 bases from V and 10 bases from J, with 12 bases between. The CDR3 is 14 residues long. The CDR3 DNA reads as TGTGCCAGCAGTGAAGCGGGGGCCTTAGAGGAGCTGTTTTTT. It encodes CASSEAGALEELFF.

The rearrangement joins TRBV7-2 to TRBJ2-7, with 8 bases identical to TRBD1. The V and J ends lost 5 bases and 2 bases, in that order; junction bases with no gene match: 5. The CDR3 runs 14 residues. Germline CDR1 and CDR2: SGHTA and FQGNSA. Here the CDR3 DNA reads TGTGCCAGCAGCCTACGGACAGGGCCCTACGAGCAGTACTTC. Amino acid sequence: CASSLRTGPYEQYF. Together with reference TRBV7-2 and TRBJ2-7, the CDR3 gives the full variable domain: GAGVSQSPSNKVTEKGKDVELRCDPISGHTALYWYRQSLGQGLEFLIYFQGNSAPDKSGLPSDRFSAERTGGSVSTLTIQRTQQEDSAVYLCASSLRTGPYEQYFGPGTRLTVT.

The chain has TRBV2 and TRBJ2-2, with D perhaps TRBD1 (6 bases). V lost 6 bases and J 8 bases, leaving 16 bases between the germline ends. The CDR3 sequence is 14 residues long. Germline CDR1 reads SNHLY; CDR2 reads FYNNEI. CDR3: CASSGNRVSGELFF. The CDR3 nucleotides are TGTGCCAGCAGCGGGAACAGGGTTTCGGGGGAGCTGTTTTTT.

This clone showed up just once. V gene TRBV6-6 combines with J gene TRBJ1-6, with D unclear. The CDR3 length is 15 residues. CDR1 is MNHNY, CDR2 SVGAGI, per germline (reference sequence). Trimming removed 8 bases at V and 3 bases at J, with 14 bases between. CDR3 amino acids: CASQLLDGYNSPLHF. CDR3 in DNA: TGTGCCAGCCAGTTACTAGACGGCTATAATTCACCCCTCCACTTT.